These T cell receptor beta chains were read from a single sample in a study of T-cell memory formation after mild COVID-19. TCRdb called the 5' RACE reads again in MiXCR, with one record for every CDR3 protein. The data show 150,000 or so distinct CDR3 sequences, 25% to 40% seen once. What was sequenced was PBMCs or a T cell subset sorted from them (not recorded which). These receptors were obtained from an adult woman who had mild COVID-19 (a few samples of this study predate the infection). Cell type and time point are not known. Both conserved end residues are part of each CDR3. Fields, in order: D gene, V gene, J gene, clone size, CDR3 DNA, CDR3 protein. The D gene is left open where the match is weak. The size field is filled for only some rows; it gives once, few, many or a size class.

d_gene: .
v_gene: TRBV20-1
j_gene: TRBJ1-2
abundance: .
CDR3nt: TGCAGTGCTAGTAAGCAGGCAAACTATGGCTACACCTTC
CDR3aa: CSASKQANYGYTF

d_gene: .
v_gene: TRBV21-1
j_gene: TRBJ2-1
abundance: .
CDR3nt: TGTGCCAGCAGTGCAGGGGGCTACAATGAGCAGTTCTTC
CDR3aa: CASSAGGYNEQFF

d_gene: .
v_gene: TRBV6-2/TRBV6-3
j_gene: TRBJ2-1
abundance: .
CDR3nt: TGTGCCAGCAGTTACGCGGACGGAAAAATCGAGCAGTTCTTC
CDR3aa: CASSYADGKIEQFF

d_gene: .
v_gene: TRBV4-1
j_gene: TRBJ2-1
abundance: .
CDR3nt: TGCGCCAGCAGCCAAGATGAGGAGGTCACCTACAATGAGCAGTTCTTC
CDR3aa: CASSQDEEVTYNEQFF

d_gene: .
v_gene: TRBV4-2
j_gene: TRBJ1-1
abundance: .
CDR3nt: TGTGCCAGCAGCCAGGTGGGGGTTAGGGGGACTGAAGCTTTCTTT
CDR3aa: CASSQVGVRGTEAFF

d_gene: .
v_gene: TRBV15
j_gene: TRBJ2-1
abundance: many
CDR3nt: TGTGCCACCAGCAGAGATGGCGGGGATGAGCAGTTCTTC
CDR3aa: CATSRDGGDEQFF

d_gene: .
v_gene: TRBV25-1
j_gene: TRBJ1-2
abundance: .
CDR3nt: TGTGCCAGCAGTGAAAGGGGCAGCCGGGGGGCTACTTATGGCTACACCTTC
CDR3aa: CASSERGSRGATYGYTF

d_gene: .
v_gene: TRBV6-2/TRBV6-3
j_gene: TRBJ2-1
abundance: few
CDR3nt: TGTGCCAGCAGCCATGGGGCGGGACCTTACAATGAGCAGTTCTTC
CDR3aa: CASSHGAGPYNEQFF

d_gene: TRBD2
v_gene: TRBV24-1
j_gene: TRBJ2-1
abundance: .
CDR3nt: TGTGCCACCAGTGATTTTGGTGCTAGCGGGAAAAATGAGCAGTTCTTC
CDR3aa: CATSDFGASGKNEQFF

d_gene: .
v_gene: TRBV12-3/TRBV12-4
j_gene: TRBJ2-1
abundance: few
CDR3nt: TGTGCCAGCGGGGGGCATTACAATGAGCAGTTCTTC
CDR3aa: CASGGHYNEQFF

d_gene: TRBD1
v_gene: TRBV30
j_gene: TRBJ1-2
abundance: .
CDR3nt: TGTGCCTGGAGTGTACCCGGGACAGGGAACTATGGCTACACATTC
CDR3aa: CAWSVPGTGNYGYTF

d_gene: .
v_gene: TRBV7-6
j_gene: TRBJ2-3
abundance: .
CDR3nt: TGTGCCAGCAGCTTAGTCGTCGCTCTCACAGATACGCAGTATTTT
CDR3aa: CASSLVVALTDTQYF

d_gene: .
v_gene: TRBV9
j_gene: TRBJ1-6
abundance: .
CDR3nt: TGTGCCAGTTCTGGACAGCCATCTTATAATTCACCCCTCCACTTT
CDR3aa: CASSGQPSYNSPLHF

d_gene: .
v_gene: TRBV12-3/TRBV12-4
j_gene: TRBJ1-5
abundance: .
CDR3nt: TGTGCCAGCGGTACAGTTAGCAATCAGCCCCAGCATTTT
CDR3aa: CASGTVSNQPQHF

d_gene: TRBD1
v_gene: TRBV6-5
j_gene: TRBJ1-2
abundance: .
CDR3nt: TGTGCCAGCCGCTCGACAGGGCAGCACTATGGCTACACCTTC
CDR3aa: CASRSTGQHYGYTF

d_gene: TRBD1
v_gene: TRBV18
j_gene: TRBJ1-4
abundance: .
CDR3nt: TGTGCCAGCTCACCCTCCGGACAGGCTGCAACTAATGAAAAACTGTTTTTT
CDR3aa: CASSPSGQAATNEKLFF

d_gene: TRBD1
v_gene: TRBV29-1
j_gene: TRBJ2-1
abundance: .
CDR3nt: TGCAGCGTTTCAAGGGGGCGCGGGAATGAGCAGTTCTTC
CDR3aa: CSVSRGRGNEQFF

d_gene: .
v_gene: TRBV5-1
j_gene: TRBJ2-7
abundance: .
CDR3nt: TGCGCCAGCAGCTTGGGAACTAGCCTCTCCTACGAGCAGTACTTC
CDR3aa: CASSLGTSLSYEQYF

d_gene: TRBD2
v_gene: TRBV27
j_gene: TRBJ2-3
abundance: few
CDR3nt: TGTGCCAGCAGTTTTTCGGGACTAGCCCTTGGAGATACGCAGTATTTT
CDR3aa: CASSFSGLALGDTQYF

d_gene: TRBD1
v_gene: TRBV12-3/TRBV12-4
j_gene: TRBJ1-2
abundance: .
CDR3nt: TGTGCCAGCAGTTACAGGGGCGGCTACACCTTC
CDR3aa: CASSYRGGYTF

d_gene: .
v_gene: TRBV20-1
j_gene: TRBJ1-4
abundance: .
CDR3nt: TGCAGTGCAGAGGGAGGGAAGAATGAAAAACTGTTTTTT
CDR3aa: CSAEGGKNEKLFF

d_gene: TRBD1
v_gene: TRBV25-1
j_gene: TRBJ1-6
abundance: .
CDR3nt: TGTGCCACAACCGGGACAGTGGAGAATTCACCCCTCCACTTT
CDR3aa: CATTGTVENSPLHF

d_gene: .
v_gene: TRBV7-3
j_gene: TRBJ1-1
abundance: .
CDR3nt: TGTGCCAGCAGCTTAGATGGGATCACTGAAGCTTTCTTT
CDR3aa: CASSLDGITEAFF

d_gene: TRBD1
v_gene: TRBV6-5
j_gene: TRBJ2-7
abundance: .
CDR3nt: TGTGCCAGCAGGGACAGGGCGCTTGGAGAGCAGTACTTC
CDR3aa: CASRDRALGEQYF

d_gene: .
v_gene: TRBV24-1
j_gene: TRBJ1-1
abundance: once
CDR3nt: TGTGCCACCAGTGATGCTGGGGCAGGCAGCACTGAAGCTTTCTTT
CDR3aa: CATSDAGAGSTEAFF

d_gene: .
v_gene: TRBV5-5
j_gene: TRBJ1-5
abundance: few
CDR3nt: TGTGCCAGCAGCTTAACCTGGGGGGCAATCAATCAGCCCCAGCATTTT
CDR3aa: CASSLTWGAINQPQHF

d_gene: .
v_gene: TRBV2
j_gene: TRBJ2-2
abundance: .
CDR3nt: TGTGCCAGCAAAGTGAGAACGGGGGAGCTGTTTTTT
CDR3aa: CASKVRTGELFF

d_gene: TRBD1
v_gene: TRBV12-3/TRBV12-4
j_gene: TRBJ2-1
abundance: .
CDR3nt: TGTGCCAGCACACAAATGGGACAGTGGATCCCTACAAGTGAGCAGTTCTTC
CDR3aa: CASTQMGQWIPTSEQFF

d_gene: .
v_gene: TRBV5-1
j_gene: TRBJ2-3
abundance: .
CDR3nt: TGCGCCAGCAGCTTGAATCCCCAGGGTAGTTCGACAGATACGCAGTATTTT
CDR3aa: CASSLNPQGSSTDTQYF

d_gene: .
v_gene: TRBV27
j_gene: TRBJ2-7
abundance: few
CDR3nt: TGTGCCAGCAGTCCTTTCAGCTCCTACGAGCAGTACTTC
CDR3aa: CASSPFSSYEQYF

d_gene: TRBD1
v_gene: TRBV15
j_gene: TRBJ1-2
abundance: few
CDR3nt: TGTGCCACCAGCAGGAAACAGGGGGCGCTTGGCTACACCTTC
CDR3aa: CATSRKQGALGYTF

d_gene: .
v_gene: TRBV6-1
j_gene: TRBJ1-1
abundance: few
CDR3nt: TGTGCCAGCAGTCCCCCAGGGAGCCCTGAAGCGGTCTTT
CDR3aa: CASSPPGSPEAVF

d_gene: .
v_gene: TRBV12-3/TRBV12-4
j_gene: TRBJ1-3
abundance: .
CDR3nt: TGTGCCAGCAGTTTTTACGCCGGCAACTCTGGAAACACCATATATTTT
CDR3aa: CASSFYAGNSGNTIYF

d_gene: TRBD2
v_gene: TRBV7-6
j_gene: TRBJ2-2
abundance: .
CDR3nt: TGTGCCAGCAGCTTAGAGACTAGCGGGAGTAACACCGGGGAGCTGTTTTTT
CDR3aa: CASSLETSGSNTGELFF

d_gene: .
v_gene: TRBV6-5
j_gene: TRBJ2-2
abundance: once
CDR3nt: TGTGCCAGCAGTGCCTGGAGTACCGGGGAGCTGTTTTTT
CDR3aa: CASSAWSTGELFF

d_gene: .
v_gene: TRBV3-1
j_gene: TRBJ2-7
abundance: .
CDR3nt: TGTGCCACCTCGTTGTTAGGACACTCGAACTCCTACGAGCAGTACTTC
CDR3aa: CATSLLGHSNSYEQYF

d_gene: TRBD1
v_gene: TRBV7-9
j_gene: TRBJ2-2
abundance: few
CDR3nt: TGTGCCAGCAGGGGACAGTCGAACACCGGGGAGCTGTTTTTT
CDR3aa: CASRGQSNTGELFF

d_gene: .
v_gene: TRBV5-1
j_gene: TRBJ2-3
abundance: few
CDR3nt: TGCGCCAGCAGCTTGAACTACTACACAGATACGCAGTATTTT
CDR3aa: CASSLNYYTDTQYF

d_gene: TRBD1
v_gene: TRBV9
j_gene: TRBJ1-1
abundance: few
CDR3nt: TGTGCCAGCAGCGTAGGGACAGGTGAAGCTTTCTTT
CDR3aa: CASSVGTGEAFF

d_gene: .
v_gene: TRBV3-1
j_gene: TRBJ1-4
abundance: .
CDR3nt: TGTGCCAGCAGCCAAGCCCCCGGGGGCGCTTATGAAAAACTGTTTTTT
CDR3aa: CASSQAPGGAYEKLFF